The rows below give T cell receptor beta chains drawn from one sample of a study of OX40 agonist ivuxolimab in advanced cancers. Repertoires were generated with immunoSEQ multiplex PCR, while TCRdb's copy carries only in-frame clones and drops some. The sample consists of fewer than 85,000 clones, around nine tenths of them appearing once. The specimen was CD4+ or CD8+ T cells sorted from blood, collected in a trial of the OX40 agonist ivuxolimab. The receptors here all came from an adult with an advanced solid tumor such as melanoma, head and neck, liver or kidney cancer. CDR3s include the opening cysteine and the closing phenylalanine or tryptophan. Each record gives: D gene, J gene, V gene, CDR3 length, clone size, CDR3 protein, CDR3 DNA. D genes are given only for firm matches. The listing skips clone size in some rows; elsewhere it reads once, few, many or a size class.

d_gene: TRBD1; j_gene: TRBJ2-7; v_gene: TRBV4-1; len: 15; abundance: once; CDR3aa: CASSHNRGSSYEQYF; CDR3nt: TGCGCCAGCAGCCATAACAGGGGGTCCTCCTACGAGCAGTACTTC
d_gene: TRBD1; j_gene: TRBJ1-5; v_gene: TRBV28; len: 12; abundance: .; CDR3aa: CATQTGYQPQHF; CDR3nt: TGTGCCACCCAGACAGGGTATCAGCCCCAGCATTTT
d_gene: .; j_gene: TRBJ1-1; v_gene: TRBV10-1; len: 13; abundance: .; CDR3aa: CASSKGRDTEAFF; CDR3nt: TGCGCCAGCAGTAAGGGGAGAGACACTGAAGCTTTCTTT
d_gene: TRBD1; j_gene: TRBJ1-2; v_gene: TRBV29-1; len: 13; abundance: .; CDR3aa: CSVRQGASYGYTF; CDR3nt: TGCAGCGTCAGACAGGGGGCTAGCTATGGCTACACCTTC
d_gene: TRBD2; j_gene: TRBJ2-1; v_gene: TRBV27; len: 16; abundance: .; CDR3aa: CASSLLASGSYNEQFF; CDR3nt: TGTGCCAGCAGTTTATTGGCTAGCGGGTCTTACAATGAGCAGTTCTTC
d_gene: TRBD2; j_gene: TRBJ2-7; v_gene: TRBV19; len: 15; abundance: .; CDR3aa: CASSPGTSGGYEQYF; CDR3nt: TGTGCCAGTAGCCCCGGGACTAGCGGAGGATACGAGCAGTACTTC
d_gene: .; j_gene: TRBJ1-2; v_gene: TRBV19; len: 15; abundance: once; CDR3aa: CASSREGIALNGYTF; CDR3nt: TGTGCCAGTAGTAGGGAGGGGATAGCCCTTAATGGCTACACCTTC
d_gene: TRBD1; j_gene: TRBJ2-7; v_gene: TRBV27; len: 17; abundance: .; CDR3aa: CASRSNDRVVGLYEQYF; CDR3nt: TGTGCCAGCAGGTCAAATGACAGGGTAGTGGGGCTCTACGAGCAGTACTTC
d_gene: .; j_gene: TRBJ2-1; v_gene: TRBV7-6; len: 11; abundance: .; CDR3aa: CASTLGTAVFF; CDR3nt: TGTGCCAGCACCCTCGGGACCGCCGTATTCTTC
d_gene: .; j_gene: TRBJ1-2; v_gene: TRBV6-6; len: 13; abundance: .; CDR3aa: CASSTDRPEGYTF; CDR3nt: TGTGCCAGCAGTACCGACAGGCCTGAGGGCTACACCTTC
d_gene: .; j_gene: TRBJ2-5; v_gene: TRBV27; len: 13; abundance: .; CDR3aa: CASSKTGQETQYF; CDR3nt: TGTGCCAGCAGCAAGACAGGCCAAGAGACCCAGTACTTC